This T cell receptor (beta chain) was found in a study of T cells in Graves' hyperthyroidism and ophthalmopathy. Investigators excluded patients with uncontrolled infection, other autoimmune disease, pregnancy or lactation. The CDR3 is made up of 15 amino acids. Germline V CDR1 and CDR2: SGHRS, YFSETQ. Trimming took 1 base from V and 6 from J; bases not matched to a gene: 3. RNA transcripts gave rise to amplified TCR beta CDR3 regions. The TCR CDR3 was amplified in a first-round RT-PCR using the HTBI primer set. TCRdb re-called the multiplex PCR reads through MiXCR, storing one row per CDR3 protein. The sample has 450,000 to 600,000 distinct CDR3 sequences, around 15% seen once. This clonotype was found many times.

The receptor was derived from a woman in her thirties or forties with Graves' hyperthyroidism. The chain couples TRBV5-1 to TRBJ2-2; 10 bases map to TRBD2. Sequences were obtained from blood. The chain's CDR3 is CASSLTSGISGELFF. The CDR3, as DNA: TGCGCCAGCAGCTTGACTAGCGGGATCTCCGGGGAGCTGTTTTTT.